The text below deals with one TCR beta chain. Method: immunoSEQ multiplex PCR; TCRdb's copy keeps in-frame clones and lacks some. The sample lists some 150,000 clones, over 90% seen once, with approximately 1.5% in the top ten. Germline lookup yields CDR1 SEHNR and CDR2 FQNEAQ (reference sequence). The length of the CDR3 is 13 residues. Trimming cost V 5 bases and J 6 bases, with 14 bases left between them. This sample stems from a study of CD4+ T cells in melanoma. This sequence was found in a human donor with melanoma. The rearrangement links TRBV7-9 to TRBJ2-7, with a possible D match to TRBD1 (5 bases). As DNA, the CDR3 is TGTGCCAGCAGCGTCTCAGGGATCTTCGAGCAGTACTTC. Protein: CASSVSGIFEQYF.